Presented here are 24 T cell receptor beta chains from one specimen sequenced in a study of blood T cells in healthy people across ages. For the second PCR, which ran for roughly 6 to 11 cycles, a sample-barcoded 5' primer and a J-beta primer mix were used. MiXCR, applied by TCRdb to the 5' RACE reads, yields one record per CDR3 protein. The sample includes nearly 800,000 distinct CDR3 sequences, 20% to 30% of them seen just once. The same specimen was also included in a second study, on T cells of mothers and their children.

The sequenced sample was blood. These receptors all come from a boy aged 10-17 years in good health.

This rearrangement joins TRBV28 to TRBJ2-1, with unresolved D. The DNA end favors TRBJ2-5, so the J call may be wrong. The CDR3 has 11 residues. CDR1 and CDR2 from the germline V gene are MDHEN and SYDVKM. As DNA, the CDR3 is TGTGCCAGCAGTCCCCGGGTGGCCCAGTACTTC. This codes for CASSPRVAQYF.

The gene calls are TRBV5-1 and TRBJ2-3; 8 bases match TRBD1. With 4 bases clipped from V and 1 base from J, the junction kept 5 bases outside the gene matches. Germline values: CDR1 SGHRS, CDR2 YFSETQ. The CDR3 is 15 amino acids. CDR3 in amino acids: CASSPTDRGTDTQYF. Here the CDR3 DNA reads TGCGCCAGCAGCCCAACGGACAGGGGCACAGATACGCAGTATTTT.

This clonotype was seen a few times. The rearrangement links TRBV7-9 to TRBJ1-1; no clear D. The CDR3 extends over 16 amino acids. Germline CDR1 and CDR2: SEHNR and FQNEAQ (reference sequence). V was cut by 5 bases and J by 1 base, with 17 bases left in between. For the CDR3, the DNA is TGTGCCAGCAGCCCCTGGGAGGCGGGAAGGAACACTGAAGCTTTCTTT. Protein product: CASSPWEAGRNTEAFF.

This sequence joins TRBV10-3 and TRBJ2-1; D is perhaps TRBD1 (6 bases). Germline CDR1 is ENHRY and CDR2 is SYGVKD. The CDR3 has 14 amino acids. V lost 4 bases, J lost 4 bases, and 11 bases lay in between. This CDR3 reads CAISGQAGYNEQFF. The DNA of the CDR3 is TGTGCCATCAGTGGACAGGCCGGGTACAATGAGCAGTTCTTC.

This chain uses TRBV29-1 with TRBJ1-1, with D unclear. The V gene's germline CDR1 is SQVTM and CDR2 ANQGSEA. Trimming shortened V by 7 bases and J by 1 base, and 10 bases separated the two germline ends. This CDR3 has 12 residues. CDR3 protein: CSAPGRNTEAFF. The CDR3 nucleotides read TGCAGCGCACCCGGGAGGAACACTGAAGCTTTCTTT.

This chain connects TRBV20-1 to TRBJ2-1; D ambiguous. Germline loops: CDR1 DFQATT, CDR2 SNEGSKA (reference sequence). This CDR3 is built from 15 residues. V was clipped by 0 bases and J by 0 bases, with 9 bases between them. The CDR3 sequence: CSARDYPSSYNEQFF. The CDR3 coding sequence is TGCAGTGCTAGAGACTATCCAAGCTCCTACAATGAGCAGTTCTTC.

The rearrangement links TRBV6-1 to TRBJ1-3; D is uncertain. In germline, CDR1 is MNHNS, CDR2 SASEGT. This CDR3 is 14 amino acids long. Trimming cost V 6 bases and J 1 base, with 10 bases left between them. The CDR3: CASRLEGSGNTIYF. CDR3 nucleotide sequence: TGTGCCAGCAGATTGGAAGGGTCTGGAAACACCATATATTTT.

This clonotype was seen a few times. V is TRBV9 and J is TRBJ2-7; TRBD1 matches 8 bases. CDR3 size: 15 residues. The J segment lost 5 bases and the V segment lost 4 bases, leaving 11 bases of the junction unmatched. CDR1 and CDR2 (germline): SGDLS, YYNGEE. The CDR3 loop reads CASSPRQGIVDEQYF. Written as DNA, the CDR3 is TGTGCCAGCAGCCCCAGACAGGGGATCGTCGACGAGCAGTACTTC.

This clonotype was counted between two and nine times. CDR3 residues: CASSQGGTVQETQYF. DNA of the CDR3: TGCGCCAGCAGCCAAGGGGGGACAGTTCAAGAGACCCAGTACTTC. The J gene is TRBJ2-5, the V gene TRBV4-3; 7 nucleotides align to TRBD1. The CDR3 is 15 residues long. Germline CDR1 is LGHNA and CDR2 is YSLEER. V lost 1 base, J lost 2 bases, and 4 bases stayed unmatched.

This sequence joins TRBV6-5 and TRBJ2-7; 7 positions match TRBD2. Looked up from germline, CDR1 is MNHEY and CDR2 is SVGAGI. The CDR3 runs 14 residues. The trim removed 4 bases at V and 5 bases at J, leaving 8 bases unmatched. The chain's CDR3 is CASSSSGGWDEQYF. DNA of the CDR3: TGTGCCAGCAGTTCCTCGGGAGGTTGGGACGAGCAGTACTTC.

The V gene is TRBV7-2, the J gene TRBJ2-7; either TRBD1 or TRBD2 may fit D (6 bases each). The V gene's germline CDR1 is SGHTA and CDR2 FQGNSA. Trimming cost V 1 base and J 0 bases, with 13 bases left between them. This CDR3 is 16 amino acids long. The CDR3 is CASSLVGGPSSYEQYF. DNA for the CDR3: TGTGCCAGCAGCTTAGTTGGGGGGCCCAGCTCCTACGAGCAGTACTTC.

This sequence joins TRBV7-2 and TRBJ2-7, with TRBD1 matching 7 bases. Germline lookup yields CDR1 SGHTA and CDR2 FQGNSA. This CDR3 spans 18 amino acids. V shed 5 bases, J shed 3 bases, and the junction held 19 bases outside the gene matches. CDR3 DNA: TGTGCCAGCAGCCCCAACCCGGCAAACTTAGGGGGCTACTACGAGCAGTACTTC. This codes for CASSPNPANLGGYYEQYF.

This clonotype was detected a few times. The chain has TRBV6-4 and TRBJ2-2; 12 nucleotides align to TRBD1. The CDR3 sequence is 15 residues long. V lost 6 bases, J lost 7 bases, and 6 bases stayed unmatched. Germline CDR1 reads MRHNA; CDR2 reads SNTAGT. The CDR3 coding sequence is TGTGCCAGCAGCGAGGGACAGGGGGCTGGCGGGGAGCTGTTTTTT. This sequence encodes CASSEGQGAGGELFF.

On this clonotype: At one of its ends the junction is not consistent with the germline gene, which may arise from a read error. V gene TRBV12-3 or TRBV12-4 combines with J gene TRBJ2-7; TRBD1 matches at 11 bases. This CDR3 comprises 16 residues. This chain's CDR3 is CASSLDSGTGGYEQYF. CDR3 in DNA: TGTGCCAGCAGCTTAGACTCCGGGACAGGGGGCTACGAGCAGTACTTC.

With respect to this clonotype: The conserved closing phenylalanine or tryptophan is absent in this CDR3, likely reflecting a read error. The genes are TRBV7-2 and TRBJ2-1; 7 bases align to TRBD2. Unmatched junction bases numbered 2, after V lost 2 bases and J lost 4 bases. Germline V CDR1 and CDR2: SGHTA, FQGNSA. The CDR3 totals 14 residues. The CDR3 DNA sequence: TGTGCCAGCAGCTTACCGGGAGGTTACAATGAGCAGTTCTCC. Encoded protein: CASSLPGGYNEQFS.

V gene TRBV5-1 combines with J gene TRBJ2-7; 9 bases align to TRBD2. CDR1 and CDR2 from the germline V gene are SGHRS and YFSETQ. The trim removed 3 bases at V and 3 bases at J, leaving 13 bases unmatched. The CDR3 has 17 amino acids. DNA of the CDR3: TGCGCCAGCAGCTCCCGAAGCGGAACTAGCGGGCTCTACGAGCAGTACTTC. Amino acids: CASSSRSGTSGLYEQYF.

The chain combines TRBV4-3 with TRBJ2-5; 7 bases match TRBD2. The DNA matches TRBJ2-7 better at its end, which makes the J call doubtful. The germline V gene encodes CDR1 LGHNA and CDR2 YSLEER. The CDR3 covers 15 residues. This CDR3 is CASSQETAGEPEQYF. The CDR3 nucleotides are TGCGCCAGCAGCCAAGAAACGGCGGGAGAGCCCGAGCAGTACTTC.

This clonotype was recorded only once. V and J are TRBV4-3 and TRBJ2-7, with TRBD2 identical over 8 bases. CDR1 is LGHNA and CDR2 is YSLEER in the germline V gene. V lost 0 bases and J lost 7; bases outside the gene matches: 11. CDR3 length: 16 residues. CDR3 sequence reads: CASSQDRGGPMGEQYF. For the CDR3, the DNA is TGCGCCAGCAGCCAAGATCGCGGGGGGCCGATGGGGGAGCAGTACTTC.

This chain uses TRBV20-1 with TRBJ2-7; no reliable D call. The CDR3 consists of 13 residues. The V gene lost 6 bases and the J gene lost 4 bases, with 16 bases spanning the gap. Germline V gene data show CDR1 as DFQATT and CDR2 as SNEGSKA (reference sequence). The CDR3 DNA reads as TGCAGTGCCCCAGCCCCAGGTGCGTACGAGCAGTACTTC. Amino acids: CSAPAPGAYEQYF.

This sequence joins TRBV24-1 and TRBJ1-5, with 8 bases fitting TRBD1. This CDR3 contains 16 residues. Germline assignment: CDR1 KGHDR and CDR2 SFDVKD. The V and J ends lost 2 bases and 1 base, in that order; junction bases with no gene match: 3. The CDR3 sequence is CATSDWRTGSNQPQHF. In nucleotides, the CDR3 is TGTGCCACCAGTGATTGGCGGACAGGGAGCAATCAGCCCCAGCATTTT.

This clonotype showed up just a few times. This chain connects TRBV10-3 to TRBJ1-3, with 7 bases that match TRBD1. Per germline, CDR1 ENHRY and CDR2 SYGVKD. The V and J ends lost 2 bases and 0 bases, in that order; junction bases with no gene match: 7. This CDR3 is built from 17 residues. CDR3 sequence reads: CAISEVGTAFSGNTIYF. In DNA, the CDR3 is TGTGCCATCAGTGAGGTCGGGACAGCGTTCTCTGGAAACACCATATATTTT.

V gene TRBV25-1 combines with J gene TRBJ2-5; the D gene is possibly TRBD1 (6 bases). CDR1 and CDR2 from the germline V gene are MGHDK and SYGVNS. Trimming took off 3 bases at V and 2 bases at J, with 13 bases between the two ends. This CDR3 is 15 amino acids long. CDR3 coding DNA: TGTGCCAGCAGTGACTTGGACAGAAAACAAGAGACCCAGTACTTC. Residues: CASSDLDRKQETQYF.

This clonotype came up a few times. The genes are TRBV15 and TRBJ2-7; 8 nucleotides line up with TRBD2. V lost 0 bases to trimming and J lost 6 bases; unmatched junction nucleotides: 7. The germline V gene has CDR1 LNHNV and CDR2 YYDKDF (reference sequence). The CDR3 sequence is 15 residues long. CDR3: CATSRDRPAGAEQYF. The CDR3 DNA follows: TGTGCCACCAGCAGAGATAGACCAGCGGGAGCCGAGCAGTACTTC.

The CDR3 spells CASSLGGSTVEQYF. CDR3 sequence (DNA): TGTGCCAGCAGTCTCGGGGGTTCTACGGTCGAGCAGTACTTC. The rearrangement joins TRBV7-2 to TRBJ2-7; a possible D gene is TRBD2 (6 bases). The CDR3 contains 14 residues. V lost 6 bases to trimming and J lost 6 bases, with 18 bases between them. CDR1 and CDR2 (germline): SGHTA, FQGNSA.